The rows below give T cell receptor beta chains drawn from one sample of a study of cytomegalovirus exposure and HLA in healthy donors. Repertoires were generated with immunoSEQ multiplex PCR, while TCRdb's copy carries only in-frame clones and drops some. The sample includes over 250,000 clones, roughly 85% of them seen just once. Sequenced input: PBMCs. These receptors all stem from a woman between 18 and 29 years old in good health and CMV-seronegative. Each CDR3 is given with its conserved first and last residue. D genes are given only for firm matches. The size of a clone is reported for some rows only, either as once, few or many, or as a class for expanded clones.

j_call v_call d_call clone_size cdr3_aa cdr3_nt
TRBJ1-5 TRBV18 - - CASSPRDIPEPQHF TGTGCCAGCTCACCACGAGACATCCCCGAGCCCCAGCATTTT
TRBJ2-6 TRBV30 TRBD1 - CAWGGTGSSGANVLTF TGTGCCTGGGGGGGGACAGGTAGCTCTGGGGCCAACGTCCTGACTTTC
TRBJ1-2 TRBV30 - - CAWSVRAGVGYGYTF TGTGCCTGGAGTGTACGGGCAGGGGTAGGCTATGGCTACACCTTC
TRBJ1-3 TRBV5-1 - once CASSSLSGAGNTIYF TGCGCCAGCAGCTCCCTCTCGGGAGCAGGAAACACCATATATTTT
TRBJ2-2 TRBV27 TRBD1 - CASSLVTGQGAHGELFF TGTGCCAGCAGTTTAGTCACAGGACAGGGGGCCCACGGGGAGCTGTTTTTT
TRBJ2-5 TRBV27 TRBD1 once CASSRGQLSRETQYF TGTGCCAGCAGCCGGGGACAGTTAAGCCGGGAGACCCAGTACTTC
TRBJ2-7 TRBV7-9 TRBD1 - CATDREPYEQYF TGTGCCACGGACAGGGAACCCTACGAGCAGTACTTC
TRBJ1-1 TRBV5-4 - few CASSLGQWNTEAFF TGTGCCAGCAGCTTGGGACAGTGGAACACTGAAGCTTTCTTT
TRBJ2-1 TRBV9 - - CASSVQGSTPYNEQFF TGTGCCAGCAGCGTACAGGGGTCCACACCCTACAATGAGCAGTTCTTC
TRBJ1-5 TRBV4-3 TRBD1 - CASSRDTGVGQPQHF TGCGCCAGCAGCCGAGATACAGGGGTGGGTCAGCCCCAGCATTTT
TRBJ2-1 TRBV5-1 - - CASSLDTSYHEQFF TGCGCCAGCAGCTTGGATACTAGCTACCATGAGCAGTTCTTC
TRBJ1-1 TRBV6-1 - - CASSSIFQGEAFF TGTGCCAGCAGTTCCATCTTCCAGGGGGAAGCTTTCTTT
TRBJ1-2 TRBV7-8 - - CASSSLDRTYGYTF TGTGCCAGCAGCTCATTAGACAGGACCTATGGCTACACCTTC
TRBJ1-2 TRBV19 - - CASSNQGNYGYTF TGTGCCAGTAGTAACCAGGGTAACTATGGCTACACCTTC
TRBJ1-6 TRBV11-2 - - CASSFISGPLSPLHF TGTGCCAGCAGCTTTATCAGTGGCCCTCTTTCACCCCTCCACTTT
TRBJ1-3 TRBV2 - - CASSAAGDDGNTIYF TGTGCCAGCAGCGCCGCGGGTGATGACGGAAACACCATATATTTT
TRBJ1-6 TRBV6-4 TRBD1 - CASRDDTDRTNSPLHF TGTGCCAGCAGGGATGATACGGACAGGACCAATTCACCCCTCCACTTT
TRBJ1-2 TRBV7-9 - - CASSLVAGYTF TGTGCCAGCAGCTTAGTGGCTGGCTACACCTTC
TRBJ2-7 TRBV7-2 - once CASSLAPGHQSYEQYF TGTGCCAGCAGCTTAGCCCCGGGACATCAATCCTACGAGCAGTACTTC
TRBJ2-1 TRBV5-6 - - CASSLGLAPNEQFF TGTGCCAGCAGCTTGGGTCTAGCGCCCAATGAGCAGTTCTTC
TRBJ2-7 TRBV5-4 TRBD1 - CASSPGQGNYEQYF TGTGCCAGCAGCCCGGGACAGGGGAACTACGAGCAGTACTTC
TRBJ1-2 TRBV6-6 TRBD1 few CASSGGTGGGYGYTF TGTGCCAGCAGTGGGGGGACAGGGGGTGGCTATGGCTACACCTTC
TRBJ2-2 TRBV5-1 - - CASSLDSRLTGELFF TGCGCCAGCAGCTTAGACAGTCGGTTAACCGGGGAGCTGTTTTTT
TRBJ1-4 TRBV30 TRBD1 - CAWGGTGRNEKLFF TGTGCCTGGGGAGGGACAGGCCGTAATGAAAAACTGTTTTTT
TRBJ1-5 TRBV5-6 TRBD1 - CASSFRGRGQPQHF TGTGCCAGCAGTTTCAGGGGGCGAGGGCAGCCCCAGCATTTT
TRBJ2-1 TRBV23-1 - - CASSPGARGGNEQFF TGCGCCAGCAGCCCAGGGGCCCGAGGGGGCAATGAGCAGTTCTTC
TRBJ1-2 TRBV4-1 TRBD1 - CASSQRSGQGNYGYTF TGCGCCAGCAGCCAAAGATCAGGACAGGGGAACTATGGCTACACCTTC
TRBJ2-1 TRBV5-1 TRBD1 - CASSFGTGGWNEQFF TGCGCCAGCAGCTTCGGGACAGGGGGATGGAATGAGCAGTTCTTC
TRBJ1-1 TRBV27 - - CASSLSSEGGGNTEAFF TGTGCCAGCAGTTTATCGAGCGAGGGAGGGGGGAACACTGAAGCTTTCTTT
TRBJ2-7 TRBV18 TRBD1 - CASSPPLDRVSEQYF TGTGCCAGCTCACCTCCATTGGACAGGGTCTCCGAGCAGTACTTC
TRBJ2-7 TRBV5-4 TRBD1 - CASSSRGQSYEQYF TGTGCCAGCAGCTCGAGGGGACAGTCCTACGAGCAGTACTTC
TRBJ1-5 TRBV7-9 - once CASSFTGSPQPQHF TGTGCCAGCAGCTTTACAGGGTCCCCTCAGCCCCAGCATTTT
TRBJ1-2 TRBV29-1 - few CSVEMRVGTYGYTF TGCAGCGTTGAAATGAGGGTGGGGACATATGGCTACACCTTC
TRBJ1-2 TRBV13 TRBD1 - CASSSPRSNTGADYGYTF TGTGCCAGCAGCTCGCCAAGATCAAACACAGGGGCAGACTATGGCTACACCTTC
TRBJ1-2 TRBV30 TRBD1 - CAWSQQTGIRGYTF TGTGCCTGGAGTCAACAGACAGGGATCCGTGGCTACACCTTC
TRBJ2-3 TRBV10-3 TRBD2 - CAISDVAGGADTQYF TGTGCCATCAGTGACGTAGCGGGGGGTGCAGATACGCAGTATTTT
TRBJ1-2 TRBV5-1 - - CASSPRAVRGFGYTF TGCGCCAGCAGCCCGAGAGCGGTCAGGGGTTTTGGCTACACCTTC
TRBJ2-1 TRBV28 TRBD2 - CASNRAGGPFGEQFF TGTGCCAGCAATCGAGCGGGAGGGCCTTTTGGTGAGCAGTTCTTC
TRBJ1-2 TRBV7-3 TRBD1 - CASSPTTGNYGYTF TGTGCCAGCAGCCCCACGACAGGGAACTATGGCTACACCTTC